This TCR beta chain originates from a study of shared clonotypes between healthy human individuals. As for the study in general: Samples came from a couple of female and a few male donors aged 18 to 49.

The CDR3 extends over 14 amino acids. Germline V CDR1 and CDR2: SNHLY, FYNNEI. Trimming stripped 4 bases from V and 4 bases from J, with 8 bases between. The donor population consisted of healthy HIV-negative adults with no recent acute infections or vaccinations. Sequencing was performed with immunoSEQ multiplex PCR; in TCRdb, only in-frame clones are kept and a portion is missing. Here the sample spans some 2,400,000 clones, almost 96% being singletons. V and J are TRBV2 and TRBJ1-6; D not resolved. The sample consisted of naive CD4+ T cells sorted from blood. Documented subset: CD45RA+ positively selected. This clonotype was sampled from a man between 18 and 29 years old in good health. CDR3 sequence: CASSVMDYNSPLHF. For the CDR3, the DNA is TGTGCCAGCAGTGTTATGGATTATAATTCACCCCTCCACTTT.